The 10 T cell receptor beta chains below were found in one sample sequenced in a study of blood T cells in healthy people across ages. Combining a sample-barcoded 5' primer with a J-beta primer mix, a second PCR ran for about 7 to 12 cycles. MiXCR, run by TCRdb on the 5' RACE reads, gives a single entry per CDR3 protein. The data contain about 770,000 distinct CDR3 sequences, under 45% of them singletons. The sequenced sample was blood. The receptors stem from a man aged 55 to 69 in good health.

V and J are TRBV7-9 and TRBJ2-5, with TRBD2 as a possible D gene (6 bases). The J call may be mistaken, given a closer DNA end match to TRBJ2-7. Germline-derived CDR1 and CDR2 are SEHNR and FQNEAQ (reference sequence). There are 14 residues in the CDR3. CDR3 protein: CASSSKEGNYEQYF. DNA of the CDR3: TGTGCCAGCAGCTCAAAGGAGGGCAACTACGAGCAGTACTTC.

The chain couples TRBV6-6 to TRBJ1-1; 9 positions agree with TRBD1. The CDR3 runs 15 residues. Losses at the gene ends were 1 base for V and 5 bases for J; bases not matched to a gene: 5. Per germline, CDR1 MNHNY and CDR2 SVGAGI (reference sequence). The DNA for the CDR3 is TGTGCCAGCAGTTACTTGGGGGACAGGGAAACTGAAGCTTTCTTT. Protein product: CASSYLGDRETEAFF.

The V gene is TRBV10-3, the J gene TRBJ2-7; tentative D call: TRBD1 (6 bases). The CDR3 consists of 14 residues. V was pared by 2 bases and J by 0 bases, with 8 bases between. CDR1 is ENHRY and CDR2 is SYGVKD in the germline V gene. The CDR3 region is CAISERTVSYEQYF. Here the CDR3 DNA reads TGTGCCATCAGTGAGCGGACAGTCTCCTACGAGCAGTACTTC.

This chain uses TRBV4-3 with TRBJ2-4; 7 nucleotides match TRBD1. The germline gives CDR1 LGHNA, CDR2 YSLEER. The CDR3 totals 15 residues. The V segment lost 3 bases and the J segment 7 bases; nucleotides outside the gene matches: 9. The CDR3 region is CASSQERQGNNIQYF. The CDR3 DNA reads as TGCGCCAGCAGCCAGGAGCGACAGGGTAACAACATTCAGTACTTC.

With regard to this clonotype: One end of the junction is discordant with germline, which a read error may explain. The DNA of the CDR3 is TGCAGTACTAGTAGGGGGGATGAGCAGTTCTTC. This translates into CSTSRGDEQFF. The chain recombines TRBV20-1 with TRBJ2-1; D tentatively reads TRBD1 or TRBD2 (6 bases each). CDR3 length equals 11 residues. The germline CDR1 and CDR2 sequences are DFQATT and SNEGSKA (reference sequence).

The sample holds many counts of this clonotype. The rearrangement links TRBV6-1 to TRBJ2-7, with TRBD1 matching 8 bases. CDR1 is MNHNS and CDR2 is SASEGT in the germline V gene. The CDR3 extends over 14 amino acids. V trimming: 8 bases; J trimming: 4 bases; junction bases outside the gene matches: 10. CDR3 nucleotides: TGTGCCAGCCTGGTCGGGACAGGCCTTTACGAGCAGTACTTC. Encoded protein: CASLVGTGLYEQYF.

This clonotype was detected only a few times. The rearrangement joins TRBV12-3 or TRBV12-4 to TRBJ2-7; possibly TRBD2 for D (6 bases). The CDR3 loop spans 14 amino acids. V was trimmed by 5 bases and J by 3 bases, leaving 14 bases between them. Here the CDR3 reads CASSAGTPDYEQYF. CDR3 coding DNA: TGTGCCAGCAGTGCCGGGACTCCGGACTACGAGCAGTACTTC.

This chain connects TRBV6-5 to TRBJ1-1; 10 bases match TRBD1. J gave up 8 bases and V 5 bases, and 5 bases lay outside the gene matches. Germline assignment: CDR1 MNHEY and CDR2 SVGAGI. The CDR3 extends over 13 amino acids. The CDR3 protein is CASSRDRGGEAFF. The CDR3 nucleotides are TGTGCCAGCAGTCGGGACAGGGGTGGGGAAGCTTTCTTT.

A few counts support this clonotype. This may come from a read error, since a much larger clone is one base off. The genes are TRBV6-6 and TRBJ1-5, with D unclear. Trimming shortened V by 5 bases and J by 0 bases, and 5 bases separated the two germline ends. Germline CDR1 MNHNY, CDR2 SVGAGI (reference sequence). The CDR3 length is 13 residues. CDR3 sequence reads: CASSHGSNQPQHF. The CDR3 region has the DNA TGTGCCAGCAGTCATGGTAGCAATCAGCCCCAGCATTTT.

The V gene is TRBV12-3 or TRBV12-4, the J gene TRBJ1-2; D call uncertain. The CDR3 sequence is 13 residues long. Trimming pared 4 bases from V and 11 bases from J, leaving 17 bases between. This chain's CDR3 is CASSSSVSTGYTF. CDR3 DNA sequence: TGTGCCAGCAGTTCCTCGGTCTCGACTGGGTACACCTTC.